This T cell receptor beta chain comes out of a study of tumor-infiltrating lymphocytes in primary liver carcinoma. Study information: Regardless of tissue type, samples showed similar yields of roughly 3.65 to 8 million productive TCRbeta reads. Study-level findings and limits: Lower overlap was observed for tumor-adjacent and tumor-blood pairs relative to tumor region pairs. Merely about 7-25% of top clones occurred in all five tumor regions.

This CDR3 has 16 residues. Per the germline V gene, CDR1 is SGHRS and CDR2 is YFSETQ. V was shortened by 4 bases and J by 1 base, with 12 bases between the two germline ends. This clonotype has a count of ten or more. Its cognate antigen is unknown. The researchers produced TCR beta cDNA from around 0.5 ug total RNA with a constant-region primer. Employing slightly modified ARM-PCR, three nested multiplex PCR rounds were run, and these gave rise to the TCR beta libraries. The study ran its first two PCR rounds for approximately 10 cycles each, using TRBV1-TRBV30 forward primers and a C-beta reverse primer. TCRdb reprocessed the multiplex PCR reads via MiXCR and lists one record per CDR3 protein. The sample consists of around 81,000 distinct CDR3 sequences, about two thirds of them appearing once. Co-extracting RNA and DNA was done with 20-30 mg of unsorted bulk tissue as input. Patients' primary liver carcinoma was surgically resected.

The receptor was derived from a woman aged 60-75 years with primary liver carcinoma and hepatitis B virus infection. The rearrangement links TRBV5-1 to TRBJ2-6; D is possibly TRBD1 (6 bases). Sequenced material: liver tumor tissue from sampling region 4. Sample subset: tumor region T4, right-lateral pole. The CDR3, as DNA: TGCGCCAGCAGCATAACAGGGCTTTCTGGGGCCAACGTCCTGACTTTC. Residues: CASSITGLSGANVLTF. Drawing the rest from reference TRBV5-1 and TRBJ2-6, the complete variable domain is KAGVTQTPRYLIKTRGQQVTLSCSPISGHRSVSWYQQTPGQGLQFLFEYFSETQRNKGNFPGRFSGRQFSNSRSEMNVSTLELGDSALYLCASSITGLSGANVLTFGAGSRLTVL.